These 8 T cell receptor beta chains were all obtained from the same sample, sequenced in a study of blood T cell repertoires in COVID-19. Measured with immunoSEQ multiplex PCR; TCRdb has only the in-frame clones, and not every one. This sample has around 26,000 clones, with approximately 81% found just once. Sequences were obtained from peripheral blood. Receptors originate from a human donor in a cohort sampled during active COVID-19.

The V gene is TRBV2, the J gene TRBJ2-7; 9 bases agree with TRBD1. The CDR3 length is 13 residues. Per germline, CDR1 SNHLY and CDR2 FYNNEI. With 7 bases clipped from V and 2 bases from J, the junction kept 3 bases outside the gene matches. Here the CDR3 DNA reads TGTGCCAGCATCACAGGGGGCCCCTACGAGCAGTACTTC. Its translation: CASITGGPYEQYF.

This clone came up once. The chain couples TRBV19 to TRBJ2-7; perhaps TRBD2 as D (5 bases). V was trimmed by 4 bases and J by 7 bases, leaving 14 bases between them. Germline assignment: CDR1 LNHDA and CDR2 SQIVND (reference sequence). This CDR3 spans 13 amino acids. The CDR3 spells CASSNRDAYEQYF. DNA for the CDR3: TGTGCCAGTAGTAACCGGGATGCGTATGAGCAGTACTTC.

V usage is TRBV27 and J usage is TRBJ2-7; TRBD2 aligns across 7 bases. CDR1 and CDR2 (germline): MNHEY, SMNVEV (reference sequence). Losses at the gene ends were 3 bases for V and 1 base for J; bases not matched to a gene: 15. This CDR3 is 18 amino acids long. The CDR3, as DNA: TGTGCCAGCAGTTTTAAGAGCAAATGGGCTAGCGGTTCCTACGAGCAGTACTTC. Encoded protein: CASSFKSKWASGSYEQYF.

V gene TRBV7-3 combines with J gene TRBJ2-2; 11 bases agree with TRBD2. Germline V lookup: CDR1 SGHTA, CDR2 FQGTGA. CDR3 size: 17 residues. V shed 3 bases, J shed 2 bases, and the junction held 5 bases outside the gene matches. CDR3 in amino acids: CASSLSLAGGNTGELFF. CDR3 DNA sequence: TGTGCCAGCAGCTTGAGCCTAGCGGGGGGAAACACCGGGGAGCTGTTTTTT.

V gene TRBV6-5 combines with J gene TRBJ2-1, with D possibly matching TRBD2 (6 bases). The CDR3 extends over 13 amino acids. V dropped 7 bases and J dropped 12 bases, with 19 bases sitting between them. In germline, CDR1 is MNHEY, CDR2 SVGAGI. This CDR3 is CASTAPTGARQFF. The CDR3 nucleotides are TGTGCCAGCACCGCGCCTACGGGAGCTCGGCAGTTCTTC.

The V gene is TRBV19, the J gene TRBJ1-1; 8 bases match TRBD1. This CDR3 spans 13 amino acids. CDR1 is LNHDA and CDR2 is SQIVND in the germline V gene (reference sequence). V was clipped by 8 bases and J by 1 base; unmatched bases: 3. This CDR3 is CASRTGKNTEAFF. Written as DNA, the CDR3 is TGTGCCAGTCGGACAGGGAAGAACACTGAAGCTTTCTTT.

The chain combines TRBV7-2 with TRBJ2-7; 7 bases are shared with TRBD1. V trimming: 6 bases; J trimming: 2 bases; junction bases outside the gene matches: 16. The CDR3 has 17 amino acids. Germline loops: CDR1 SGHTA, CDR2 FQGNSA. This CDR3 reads CASRPASPSGQAYEQYF. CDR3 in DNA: TGTGCCAGCAGACCCGCGTCCCCCTCAGGACAGGCCTACGAGCAGTACTTC.

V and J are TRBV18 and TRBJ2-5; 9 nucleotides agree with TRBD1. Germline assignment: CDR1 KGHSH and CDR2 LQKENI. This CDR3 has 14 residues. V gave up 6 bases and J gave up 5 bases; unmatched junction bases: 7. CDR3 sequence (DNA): TGTGCCAGCTCGGAGGGACAGGGAGGTGAGACCCAGTACTTC. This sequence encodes CASSEGQGGETQYF. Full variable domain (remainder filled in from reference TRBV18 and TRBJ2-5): NAGVMQNPRHLVRRRGQEARLRCSPMKGHSHVYWYRQLPEEGLKFMVYLQKENIIDESGMPKERFSAEFPKEGPSILRIQQVVRGDSAAYFCASSEGQGGETQYFGPGTRLLVL.